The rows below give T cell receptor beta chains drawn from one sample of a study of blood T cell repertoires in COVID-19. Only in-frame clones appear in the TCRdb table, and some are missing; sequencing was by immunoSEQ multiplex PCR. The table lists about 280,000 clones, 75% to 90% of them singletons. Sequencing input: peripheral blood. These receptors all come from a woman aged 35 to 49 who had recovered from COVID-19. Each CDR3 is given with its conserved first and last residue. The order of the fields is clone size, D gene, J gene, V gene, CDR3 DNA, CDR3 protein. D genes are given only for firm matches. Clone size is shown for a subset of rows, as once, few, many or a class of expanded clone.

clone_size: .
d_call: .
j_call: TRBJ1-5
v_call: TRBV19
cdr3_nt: TGTGCCACTTCCCCAGGGCATAGTCAGCCCCAGCATTTT
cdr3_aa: CATSPGHSQPQHF

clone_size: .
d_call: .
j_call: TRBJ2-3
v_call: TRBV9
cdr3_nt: TGTGCCAGCAGCGTCCCCGTGGGACCCCCGGGGGGCACAGATACGCAGTATTTT
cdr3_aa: CASSVPVGPPGGTDTQYF

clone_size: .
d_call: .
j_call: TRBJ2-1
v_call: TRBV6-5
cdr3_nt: TGTGCCAGCACCAACACCAATGAGCAGTTCTTC
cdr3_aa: CASTNTNEQFF

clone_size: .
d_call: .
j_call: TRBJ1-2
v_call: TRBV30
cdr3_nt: TGTGCCTGGAGCGAAATGACAGTCGGAAAGGGCTACACCTTC
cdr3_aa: CAWSEMTVGKGYTF

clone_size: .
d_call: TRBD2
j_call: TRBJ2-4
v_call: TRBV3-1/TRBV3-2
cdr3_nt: TGTGCCAGCAGCCCTCGGGGGGAAAACATTCAGTACTTC
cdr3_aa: CASSPRGENIQYF

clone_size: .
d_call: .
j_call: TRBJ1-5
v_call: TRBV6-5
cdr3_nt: TGTGCCAGCAGTTACGCTAATTCGGATCAGCCCCAGCATTTT
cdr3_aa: CASSYANSDQPQHF

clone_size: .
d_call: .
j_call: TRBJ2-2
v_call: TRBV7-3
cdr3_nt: TGTGCCAGCAGCTTAGGGGCCTCGAACACCGGGGAGCTGTTTTTT
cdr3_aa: CASSLGASNTGELFF

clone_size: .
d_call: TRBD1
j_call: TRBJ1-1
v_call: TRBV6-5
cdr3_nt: TGTGCCAGCAGTTACGCCAGGGGGATGGGAACTGAAGCTTTCTTT
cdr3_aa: CASSYARGMGTEAFF

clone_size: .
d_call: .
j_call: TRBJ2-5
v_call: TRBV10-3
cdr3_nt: TGTGCCATCAGTCCAGACAGTTTTCAAGAGACCCAGTACTTC
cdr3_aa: CAISPDSFQETQYF

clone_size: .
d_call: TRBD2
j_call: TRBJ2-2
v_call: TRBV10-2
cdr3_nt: TGCGCCAGCAGTGATCTTAGCGGGAGGGCCCTCGGGGAGCTGTTTTTT
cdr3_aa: CASSDLSGRALGELFF

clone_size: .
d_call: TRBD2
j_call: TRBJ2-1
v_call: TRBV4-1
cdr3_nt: TGCGCCAGCAGCCAGCCGGGGAGGGATGAGCAGTTCTTC
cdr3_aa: CASSQPGRDEQFF

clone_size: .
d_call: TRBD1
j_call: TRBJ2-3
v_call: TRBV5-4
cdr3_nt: TGTGCCAGCAGACTTGGGACAGGGACAGATACGCAGTATTTT
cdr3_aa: CASRLGTGTDTQYF

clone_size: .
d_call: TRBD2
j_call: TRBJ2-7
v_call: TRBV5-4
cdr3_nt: TGTGCCAGCAGCTTGGCGGGCGGGAGTAACAACGAGCAGTACTTC
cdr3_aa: CASSLAGGSNNEQYF

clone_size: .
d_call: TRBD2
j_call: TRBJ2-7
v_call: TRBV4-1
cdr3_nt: TGCGCCAGCAGCCGGCTAGCGGGAGGGCCCGGTAAACCCTACGAGCAGTACTTC
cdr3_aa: CASSRLAGGPGKPYEQYF

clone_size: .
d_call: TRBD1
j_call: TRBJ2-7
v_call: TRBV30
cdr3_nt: TGTGCCTGGAGTGGGACAGGGCACGAGCAGTACTTC
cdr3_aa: CAWSGTGHEQYF

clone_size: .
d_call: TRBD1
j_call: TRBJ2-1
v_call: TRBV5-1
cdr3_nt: TGCGCCAGCAGCCCGGGACCGGAGAGGGGGCATGAGCAGTTCTTC
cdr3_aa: CASSPGPERGHEQFF

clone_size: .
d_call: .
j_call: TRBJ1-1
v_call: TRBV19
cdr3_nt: TGTGCCACAAGACAGAACACTGAAGCTTTCTTT
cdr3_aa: CATRQNTEAFF

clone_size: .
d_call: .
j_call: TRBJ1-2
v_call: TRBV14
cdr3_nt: TGTGCCAGCAGCCAAGGTATTGACAGCCGTTTTGCCTATGGCTACACCTTC
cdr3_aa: CASSQGIDSRFAYGYTF

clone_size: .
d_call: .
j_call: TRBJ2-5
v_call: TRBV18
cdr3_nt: TGTGCCAGCTCATTGTCGCCGTACTCACCCACTACAGGATCCTATCGGCAGACCCAGTACTTC
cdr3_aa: CASSLSPYSPTTGSYRQTQYF

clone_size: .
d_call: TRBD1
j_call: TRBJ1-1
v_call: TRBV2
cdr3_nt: TGTGCCAGCAGATTGGGACAGACCTTTGAAGCTTTCTTT
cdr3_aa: CASRLGQTFEAFF

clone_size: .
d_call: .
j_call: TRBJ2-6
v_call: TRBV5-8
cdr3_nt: TGTGCCAGCAGCAGGGGTGGAGAGAGCTCTGGGGCCAACGTCCTGACTTTC
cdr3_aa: CASSRGGESSGANVLTF

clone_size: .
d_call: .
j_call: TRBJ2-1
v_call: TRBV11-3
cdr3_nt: TGTGCCAGCAGCTTAGGGGCGCAAGGTTTTGATGAGCAGTTCTTC
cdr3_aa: CASSLGAQGFDEQFF

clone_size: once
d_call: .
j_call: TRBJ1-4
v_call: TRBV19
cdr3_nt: TGTGCCAGTAGTATTGGGGCCAGGGTTGATGAAAAACTGTTTTTT
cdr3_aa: CASSIGARVDEKLFF

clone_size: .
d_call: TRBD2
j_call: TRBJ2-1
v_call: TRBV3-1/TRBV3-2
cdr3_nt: TGTGCCAGCAGCCAGGGGGGGACTAGCGGAAATGAGCAGTTCTTC
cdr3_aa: CASSQGGTSGNEQFF

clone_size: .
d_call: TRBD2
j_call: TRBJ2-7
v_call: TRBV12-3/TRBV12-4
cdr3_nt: TGTGCCAGCAGTTTAGCCGGGGGGGGGCAGTACTTC
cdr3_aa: CASSLAGGGQYF

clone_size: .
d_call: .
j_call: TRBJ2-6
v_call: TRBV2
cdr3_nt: TGTGCCAGCAGTTCCGGGACATCCAACTCTGGGGCCAACGTCCTGACTTTC
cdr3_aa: CASSSGTSNSGANVLTF

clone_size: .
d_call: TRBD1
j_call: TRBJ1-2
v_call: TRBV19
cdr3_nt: TGTGCCAGTAGTGGCTCCGGGACAGGGGCTAACTATGGCTACACCTTC
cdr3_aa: CASSGSGTGANYGYTF

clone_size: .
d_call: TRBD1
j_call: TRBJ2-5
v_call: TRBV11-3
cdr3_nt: TGTGCCAGCAGCTTAGAGGTGTGGGGACAGGGTCAAGAGACCCAGTACTTC
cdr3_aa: CASSLEVWGQGQETQYF

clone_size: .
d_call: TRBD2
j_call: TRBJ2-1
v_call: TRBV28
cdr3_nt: TGTGCCAGCAGGGGGACTAGCGGGACCCCTTACAATGAGCAGTTCTTC
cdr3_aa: CASRGTSGTPYNEQFF

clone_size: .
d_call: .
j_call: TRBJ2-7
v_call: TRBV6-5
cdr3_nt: TGTGCCAGCCGCAAAGGGTGGGAGATCTACGAGCAGTACTTC
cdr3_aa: CASRKGWEIYEQYF

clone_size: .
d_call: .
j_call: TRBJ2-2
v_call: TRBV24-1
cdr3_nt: TGTGCCACACGGGACATAATGTTTCCCGGGGAGCTGTTTTTT
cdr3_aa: CATRDIMFPGELFF

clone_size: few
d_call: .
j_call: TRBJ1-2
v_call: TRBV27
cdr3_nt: TGTGCCAGCGGGTGGGCTGGGGGCTACACCTTC
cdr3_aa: CASGWAGGYTF

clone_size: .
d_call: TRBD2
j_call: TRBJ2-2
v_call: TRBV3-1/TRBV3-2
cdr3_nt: TGTGCCAGCAGCCAAGCGGCTAGCGGGAGGGCCCGCACCGGGGAGCTGTTTTTT
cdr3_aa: CASSQAASGRARTGELFF

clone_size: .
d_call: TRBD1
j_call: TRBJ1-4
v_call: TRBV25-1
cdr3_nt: TGTGCCAGCAGTGAACCAACAGGGGGCTTTGAAAAACTGTTTTTT
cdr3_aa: CASSEPTGGFEKLFF

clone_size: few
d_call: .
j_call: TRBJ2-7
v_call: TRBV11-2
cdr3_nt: TGTGCCAGCAGCCGGGGTGGGGAGCAGTACTTC
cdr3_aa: CASSRGGEQYF

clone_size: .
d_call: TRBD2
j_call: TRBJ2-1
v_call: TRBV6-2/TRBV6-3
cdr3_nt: TGTGCCAGCAGTTATAGCGGGAGGGGCAATGAGCAGTTCTTC
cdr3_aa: CASSYSGRGNEQFF

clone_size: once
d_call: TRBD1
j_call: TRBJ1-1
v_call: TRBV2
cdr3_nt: TGTGCCAGCAGAGAGGGGACAGCCATGAACACTGAAGCTTTCTTT
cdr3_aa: CASREGTAMNTEAFF

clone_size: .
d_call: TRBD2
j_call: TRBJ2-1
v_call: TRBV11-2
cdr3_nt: TGTGCCAGCAGCTTGGGTTCGGCTAGCGGAAGCAATGAGCAGTTCTTC
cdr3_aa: CASSLGSASGSNEQFF

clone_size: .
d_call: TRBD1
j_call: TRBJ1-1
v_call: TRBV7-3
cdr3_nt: TGTGCCAGCAGCGACCGGGACAGGGGCACTGAAGCTTTCTTT
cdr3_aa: CASSDRDRGTEAFF

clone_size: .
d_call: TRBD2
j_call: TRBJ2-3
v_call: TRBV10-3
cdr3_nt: TGTGCCATCAGGAGCACCGGGACTAGCTTGGATACGCAGTATTTT
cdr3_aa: CAIRSTGTSLDTQYF

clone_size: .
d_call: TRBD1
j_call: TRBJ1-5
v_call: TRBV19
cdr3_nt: TGTGCCAGTAGTTCAACAGGGGGTAGCAATCAGCCCCAGCATTTT
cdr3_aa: CASSSTGGSNQPQHF